The 17 T cell receptor beta chains below come from one sample, sequenced in a study of T cells in tuberculosis. Sorting used thawed, overnight-rested PBMC stained with anti-CD3, a viability dye and GMM-loaded CD1B tetramer. CD1B tetramers were loaded with Rhodococcus equi-derived C32 glucose monomycolate. Measured with immunoSEQ multiplex PCR; TCRdb has only the in-frame clones, and not every one. The data contain tens of thousands of clones, approximately 91% of them seen just once; the ten biggest clones take up 1.5% to 2%. Sequencing input: CD1b-GMM tetramer-negative cells sorted from PBMCs. The receptors derive from an adult woman with latent tuberculosis.

The genes are TRBV6-1 and TRBJ1-3; D gene ambiguous. This CDR3 has 16 amino acids. The germline V and J ends were trimmed by 2 bases and 2 bases, with 13 bases remaining between them. The germline CDR1 and CDR2 sequences are MNHNS and SASEGT. The CDR3 coding sequence is TGTGCCAGCAGTGAATATGAGGGATCGACTGGAAACACCATATATTTT. This encodes CASSEYEGSTGNTIYF.

V is TRBV7-8 and J is TRBJ1-3; TRBD1 agrees at 9 bases. Germline V gene lookup returns CDR1 SGHVS and CDR2 FQNEAQ. The CDR3 loop spans 16 amino acids. J lost 3 bases, V lost 6 bases, and 9 bases had no gene match. The DNA for the CDR3 is TGTGCCAGCAGTACCGCGACAGGGGGTTTTGGAAACACCATATATTTT. This codes for CASSTATGGFGNTIYF.

The chain links TRBV4-1 to TRBJ1-1, with TRBD1 matching 8 bases. V lost 3 bases to trimming and J lost 4 bases; unmatched junction nucleotides: 7. CDR3 length: 15 residues. CDR1 MGHRA and CDR2 YSYEKL come from the germline V gene. CDR3 DNA: TGCGCCAGCAGCCACTATGAGACAGGGGTCACTGAAGCTTTCTTT. As protein: CASSHYETGVTEAFF.

In this sample, this clone turned up a few times. The CDR3 is CSVEETPNTEAFF. Written as DNA, the CDR3 is TGCAGCGTTGAAGAAACACCGAACACTGAAGCTTTCTTT. The gene calls are TRBV29-1 and TRBJ1-1; D ambiguous. Trimming stripped 0 bases from V and 1 base from J, with 6 bases between. This CDR3 comprises 13 residues. In germline, CDR1 is SQVTM, CDR2 ANQGSEA. The entire variable domain, with the rest obtained from reference TRBV29-1 and TRBJ1-1, is as follows: SAVISQKPSRDICQRGTSLTIQCQVDSQVTMMFWYRQQPGQSLTLIATANQGSEATYESGFVIDKFPISRPNLTFSTLTVSNMSPEDSSIYLCSVEETPNTEAFFGQGTRLTVV.

The chain joins TRBV7-2 to TRBJ1-2, with unresolved D. The CDR3 is made up of 15 amino acids. The V gene lost 3 bases and the J gene lost 0 bases, with 11 bases spanning the gap. CDR1 is SGHTA and CDR2 is FQGNSA in the germline V gene. The CDR3 coding sequence is TGTGCCAGCAGCTTCGAAGCTACCCCTAACTATGGCTACACCTTC. Protein: CASSFEATPNYGYTF.

The V call is TRBV13, the J call TRBJ1-1; D gene unclear. Germline values: CDR1 PRHDT, CDR2 FYEKMQ (reference sequence). Trimming removed 6 bases at V and 5 bases at J, with 16 bases between. The CDR3 runs to 14 residues. The CDR3 reads CASRYYAPGTEAFF. CDR3 nucleotides: TGTGCCAGCAGGTATTATGCGCCCGGTACTGAAGCTTTCTTT.

The genes are TRBV11-2 and TRBJ2-1; D might be TRBD2 (6 bases). In germline, CDR1 is SGHAT, CDR2 FQNNGV. The V end lost 4 bases, the J end lost 6 bases, and 13 bases lay between the germline ends. The CDR3 has 14 residues. The CDR3 DNA follows: TGTGCCAGCAGCTCCCCCGCGGGGAGCAATGAGCAGTTCTTC. Translating gives CASSSPAGSNEQFF.

The chain combines TRBV9 with TRBJ2-6; 12 bases align to TRBD1. Germline values: CDR1 SGDLS, CDR2 YYNGEE. This CDR3 has 19 amino acids. The junction had 4 bases not matched to a gene; V was cut back by 0 bases and J by 0 bases. CDR3 sequence: CASSVGGQGAYSGANVLTF. CDR3 coding DNA: TGTGCCAGCAGCGTAGGGGGACAGGGGGCCTACTCTGGGGCCAACGTCCTGACTTTC.

The genes are TRBV5-6 and TRBJ1-5; D call uncertain. Germline lookup yields CDR1 SGHDT and CDR2 YYEEEE. V was cut by 0 bases and J by 1 base, with 11 bases left in between. There are 16 residues in the CDR3. CDR3 in DNA: TGTGCCAGCAGCTTGGGTGCGGGAGACAGCAATCAGCCCCAGCATTTT. Translated: CASSLGAGDSNQPQHF. The whole variable domain, remainder taken from reference TRBV5-6 and TRBJ1-5, is DAGVTQSPTHLIKTRGQQVTLRCSPKSGHDTVSWYQQALGQGPQFIFQYYEEEERQRGNFPDRFSGHQFPNYSSELNVNALLLGDSALYLCASSLGAGDSNQPQHFGDGTRLSIL.

The chain recombines TRBV27 with TRBJ2-7, with 10 positions matching TRBD1. Trimming removed 6 bases from V and 1 base from J; junction bases left unmatched: 6. CDR1 is MNHEY, CDR2 SMNVEV, per germline (reference sequence). The CDR3 runs to 15 residues. The CDR3, as DNA: TGTGCCAGCAGCCCTACGGGACAGGGGTCCTACGAGCAGTACGTC. Residues: CASSPTGQGSYEQYV.

CDR3 in DNA: TGTGCCAGCAGCTTTAGCCAGGGGGCCTACAATGAGCAGTTCTTC. Protein sequence: CASSFSQGAYNEQFF. The chain combines TRBV7-6 with TRBJ2-1; TRBD1 agrees at 7 bases. The CDR3 length is 15 residues. V dropped 3 bases and J dropped 2; count of bases not matched to a gene: 4. CDR1 and CDR2 from the germline V gene are SGHVS and FNYEAQ. Combining the CDR3 with reference TRBV7-6 and TRBJ2-1 gives the whole variable domain GAGVSQSPRYKVTKRGQDVALRCDPISGHVSLYWYRQALGQGPEFLTYFNYEAQQDKSGLPNDRFSAERPEGSISTLTIQRTEQRDSAMYRCASSFSQGAYNEQFFGPGTRLTVL.

The V gene is TRBV6-6, the J gene TRBJ1-1; weak D call: TRBD1 (6 bases). Germline CDR1 is MNHNY and CDR2 is SVGAGI (reference sequence). V lost 2 bases, J lost 4 bases, and 11 bases lay in between. The length of the CDR3 is 14 residues. In nucleotides, the CDR3 is TGTGCCAGCAGTTACGACAGGTCGAGCACTGAAGCTTTCTTT. Its protein product is CASSYDRSSTEAFF.

This rearrangement joins TRBV7-6 to TRBJ1-1; D gene unclear. This CDR3 is built from 12 residues. Between the trimmed V and J ends, which lost 5 bases and 3 bases, there was a span of 7 bases. CDR1 and CDR2 from the germline V gene are SGHVS and FNYEAQ. The CDR3 region is CASSPRDTEAFF. CDR3 DNA sequence: TGTGCCAGCAGCCCGCGGGACACTGAAGCTTTCTTT.

This chain connects TRBV5-1 to TRBJ1-1, with 7 bases identical to TRBD1. Germline assignment: CDR1 SGHRS and CDR2 YFSETQ. This CDR3 is built from 13 residues. The V segment lost 3 bases and the J segment 5 bases; nucleotides outside the gene matches: 4. This CDR3 reads CASSSNRGTEAFF. The DNA for the CDR3 is TGCGCCAGCAGCTCAAACAGGGGTACTGAAGCTTTCTTT.

The chain is built from TRBV14 and TRBJ2-1, with D possibly being TRBD1 (6 bases). V lost 2 bases, J lost 6 bases, and 20 bases lay in between. Germline loops: CDR1 SGHDN, CDR2 FVKESK. The CDR3 runs to 17 residues. The DNA for the CDR3 is TGTGCCAGCAGCCAAAGGTTCCAGGGGTTAGCTGGCAATGAGCAGTTCTTC. The encoded protein is CASSQRFQGLAGNEQFF.

The chain has TRBV4-1 and TRBJ1-1, with TRBD1 matching over 8 bases. The germline V gene encodes CDR1 MGHRA and CDR2 YSYEKL. The CDR3 is 14 residues long. V dropped 2 bases and J dropped 4; count of bases not matched to a gene: 3. The CDR3 nucleotides read TGCGCCAGCAGCCAACAGGGGGCTGGCACTGAAGCTTTCTTT. Protein: CASSQQGAGTEAFF.

The chain joins TRBV19 to TRBJ1-2; 10 bases align to TRBD1. There are 13 residues in the CDR3. Trimming at V came to 10 bases and at J to 8 bases, leaving 10 bases not matched to a gene. Germline lookup yields CDR1 LNHDA and CDR2 SQIVND (reference sequence). The CDR3 protein is CATLLTGGGGYTF. For the CDR3, the DNA is TGTGCCACCCTCTTGACAGGGGGCGGCGGCTACACCTTC.